The text below deals with one TCR beta chain. The sample is drawn from a study of identical twins. MiXCR, run by TCRdb on the 5' RACE reads, gives a single entry per CDR3 protein. This repertoire shows 400,000 or so distinct CDR3 sequences, about 9% found once; its top ten account for under 10%. This CDR3 is built from 20 residues. After removal of 1 base from V and 1 base from J, the junction contained 17 bases not matched to a gene. From germline, CDR1 is LGHDT and CDR2 YNNKEL (reference sequence). The sequence was collected from a woman aged 50 to 60 in good health. The chain combines TRBV3-1 with TRBJ2-7; 9 bases map to TRBD2. What was sequenced was naive T cells sorted from blood. The CDR3 bases are TGTGCCAGCAGCCAAGGAAGTCTGGCTCGCGGGAGGGTGATTTCCTACGAGCAGTACTTC. It translates to CASSQGSLARGRVISYEQYF.